Here is one T cell receptor beta chain with its context. Its antigen is still unknown. The data were obtained in a study of cytomegalovirus exposure and HLA in healthy donors. Study outcomes and limitations: Some V segments could not be told apart, so they were left out, TRBV6-2 and TRBV6-3 among them. V- and J-gene trimming of TCR beta was linked (in a later analysis) to a missense DCLRE1C variant. A later analysis showed HLA-associated TCR beta chains outstripping equally common others in clonal expansion.

The CDR3 covers 15 residues. Germline V gene lookup returns CDR1 SEHNR and CDR2 FQNEAQ (reference sequence). V was pared by 5 bases and J by 7 bases, with 9 bases of the junction left unmatched. The PCR ran on 60 Vbeta and 13 Jbeta primers. The data were produced by immunoSEQ multiplex PCR, yet TCRdb's version contains in-frame clones alone and is incomplete. Of some 170,000 clones in the sample, more than 80% were seen once. The receptor was isolated from a woman in her forties or fifties in good health and CMV-seronegative. The chain has TRBV7-9 and TRBJ2-1, with TRBD1 matching 9 bases. Sequenced: PBMCs. The CDR3 nucleotides are TGTGCCAGCAGCCGGGGACAGGGCCCTTTGAATGAGCAGTTCTTC. It is translated as CASSRGQGPLNEQFF.